The entry that follows covers one T cell receptor (beta chain) sequence. The ends were cut back, 0 bases at V and 5 bases at J, with 9 bases in the middle. Germline V CDR1 and CDR2: SGDLS, YYNGEE. This CDR3 spans 14 amino acids. Constant-region reverse primers amplified full-length variable regions, followed by semi-nested Nested Universal Primer A PCR. TCRdb re-derived calls from the 5' RACE reads in MiXCR, one entry per CDR3 protein. The data show tens of thousands of distinct CDR3 sequences, with over 25% seen just once and just over 4% held by the top ten. Sequenced sample: tumor-infiltrating memory CD4+ T cells sorted from the breast tumor. Subset of the sample: memory CD4+ T cells, CD4+CD45RO+CD25-. The chain employs TRBV9 and TRBJ2-1; no reliable D call. The receptor's source is a female donor with breast cancer. CDR3 sequence: CASSVDGLDNEQFF. Written as DNA, the CDR3 is TGTGCCAGCAGCGTAGACGGCCTAGACAATGAGCAGTTCTTC.